This T cell receptor beta chain derives from a study of T-cell memory formation after mild COVID-19. Germline V gene sequence: CDR1 LNHNV, CDR2 YYDKDF (reference sequence). V shed 3 bases and J 3 bases; nucleotides not matched to a gene: 2. The CDR3 is 15 residues long. The sample holds a few counts of this clonotype. TCRdb ran MiXCR on the 5' RACE reads and lists one entry per CDR3 protein. The sample carries around 370,000 distinct CDR3 sequences, 20% to 25% recorded once. This TCR was recovered from an adult woman who had mild COVID-19 (a few samples of this study predate the infection). Cell type and time point are not known. V gene TRBV15 combines with J gene TRBJ2-1; 10 nucleotides agree with TRBD1. The sequencing input was PBMCs or a T cell subset sorted from them (not recorded which). CDR3 in DNA: TGTGCCACCAGCAGTAGGGACAGGGGCTACAATGAGCAGTTCTTC. The encoded protein is CATSSRDRGYNEQFF.